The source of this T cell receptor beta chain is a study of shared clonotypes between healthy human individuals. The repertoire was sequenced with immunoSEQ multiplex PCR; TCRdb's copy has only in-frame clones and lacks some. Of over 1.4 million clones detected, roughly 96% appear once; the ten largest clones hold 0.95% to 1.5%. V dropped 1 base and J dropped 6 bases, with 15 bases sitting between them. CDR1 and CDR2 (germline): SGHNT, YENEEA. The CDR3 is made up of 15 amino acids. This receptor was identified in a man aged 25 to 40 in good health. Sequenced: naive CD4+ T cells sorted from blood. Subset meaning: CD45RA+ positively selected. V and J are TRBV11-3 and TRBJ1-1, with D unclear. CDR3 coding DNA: TGTGCCAGCAGCTTAGGGTCCCACAGAGGGTCTGAAGCTTTCTTT. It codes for CASSLGSHRGSEAFF.